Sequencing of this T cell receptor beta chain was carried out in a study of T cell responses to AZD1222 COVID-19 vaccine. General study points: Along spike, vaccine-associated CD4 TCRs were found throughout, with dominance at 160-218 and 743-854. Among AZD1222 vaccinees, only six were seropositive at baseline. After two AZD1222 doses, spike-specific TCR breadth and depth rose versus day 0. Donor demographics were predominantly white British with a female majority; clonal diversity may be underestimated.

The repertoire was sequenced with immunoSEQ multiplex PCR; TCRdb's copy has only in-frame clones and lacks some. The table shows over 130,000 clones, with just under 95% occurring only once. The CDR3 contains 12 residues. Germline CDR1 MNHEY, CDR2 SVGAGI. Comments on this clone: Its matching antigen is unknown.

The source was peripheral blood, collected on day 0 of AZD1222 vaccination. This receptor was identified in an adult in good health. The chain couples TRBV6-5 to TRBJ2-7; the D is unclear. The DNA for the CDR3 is TGTGCGTTAAGTGGGGTTCCCTACGAGCAGTACTTC. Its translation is CALSGVPYEQYF.